Reported below is one T cell receptor (beta chain). Its antigen is undetermined. The CDR3 consists of 15 residues. The ends lost 1 base at V and 5 bases at J; junction bases unmatched: 5. Looked up from germline, CDR1 is SGHNT and CDR2 is YYREEE (reference sequence). The sample is drawn from a study of lymphopenia after photon versus proton radiotherapy. Findings and caveats of the study: Post-nadir diversity loss with photons came from oligoclonal expansion, particularly CD8+ Temra cells. Survival link was tested only in deceased patients; proton benefit remains a possibility.

Libraries were prepared by immunoSEQ multiplex PCR; TCRdb keeps only in-frame clonotypes and omits some of them. The top ten hold around 6.5% of the sample, which has some 33,000 clones, about 90% seen once. This chain connects TRBV5-4 to TRBJ2-1; 8 bases align to TRBD2. The sample consisted of peripheral blood, taken from a patient treated with photon-based radiotherapy. The receptor comes from a woman aged 50 to 65 with pancreatic cancer. The CDR3 nucleotides read TGTGCCAGCAGCTTGTCAAGCGGGAGCCACAATGAGCAGTTCTTC. This encodes CASSLSSGSHNEQFF. Filled out from reference TRBV5-4 and TRBJ2-1, the complete variable domain reads ETGVTQSPTHLIKTRGQQVTLRCSSQSGHNTVSWYQQALGQGPQFIFQYYREEENGRGNFPPRFSGLQFPNYSSELNVNALELDDSALYLCASSLSSGSHNEQFFGPGTRLTVL.